Below, one T cell receptor beta chain is given with its context. J lost 3 bases, V lost 4 bases, and 14 bases had no gene match. CDR3 length: 16 residues. The germline V gene encodes CDR1 GTSNPN and CDR2 SVGIG (reference sequence). The age range of participants was 18 to 89 years, with residence in under 25 US areas. Cohort assignment relied on participant-reported clinical history. In the source study's methods: Estimation of nucleated cell counts relied on the amplification of reference gene primers. The method was immunoSEQ multiplex PCR; TCRdb's version includes in-frame clones alone and lacks a portion of them. For V, J and clone size, that table is used; D and trimming come from the DNA. The repertoire includes more than 300,000 clones, more than 70% of them detected once, and more than 0.95% sits in the top ten. This sample is drawn from a study of blood T cell repertoires in COVID-19.

The receptor comes from a woman between 18 and 29 years old who had recovered from COVID-19. The chain carries TRBV30 and TRBJ1-1; 7 bases agree with TRBD1. The specimen was PBMCs or T cells enriched from blood (not recorded which). The CDR3 coding sequence is TGTGCCTGGACTGACAGGGATCGATTTCTGCACACTGAAGCTTTCTTT. Translated: CAWTDRDRFLHTEAFF.